Reported below is one TCR beta chain. No antigen is known for it. This specimen belongs to a study of cytomegalovirus exposure and HLA in healthy donors. Study background: The roughly 120 validation repertoires matched the approximately 700 first-cohort repertoires in platform, a later analysis reported.

Germline V lookup: CDR1 MNHEY, CDR2 SVGAGI. V was shortened by 0 bases and J by 5 bases, with 15 bases between the two germline ends. The CDR3 contains 16 residues. Findings of the study overall: Rarity marked most TCR sequences, yet some public TCRs occurred in many donors. The study put 150 or so TCR beta chains on its list as cytomegalovirus-associated. In vitro confirmation showed three CMV-associated chains to be CMV antigen specific.

Using immunoSEQ multiplex PCR, the repertoire was profiled, and TCRdb retains in-frame clones only, with some absent. The table records under 200,000 clones, around nine tenths of them present only once. The sample comprised PBMCs. The clonotype originates from a young woman in good health and CMV-seronegative. V and J are TRBV6-5 and TRBJ2-3; D is possibly TRBD2 (5 bases). The CDR3 coding sequence is TGTGCCAGCAGTTACTCTGGCGGGCAACGTGGAGATACGCAGTATTTT. Protein product: CASSYSGGQRGDTQYF.